The 5 T cell receptor beta chains listed next were all sequenced from one sample in a study of OX40 agonist ivuxolimab in advanced cancers. TCRdb's copy holds only in-frame clones and misses some; the assay was immunoSEQ multiplex PCR. The sample has tens of thousands of clones; about 85% are singletons. Sample: CD4+ or CD8+ T cells sorted from blood, taken in a trial of the OX40 agonist ivuxolimab. The source is an adult with an advanced solid tumor such as melanoma, head and neck, liver or kidney cancer.

The chain combines TRBV14 with TRBJ2-7; D perhaps matches TRBD1 (5 bases). This CDR3 is built from 13 residues. Germline assignment: CDR1 SGHDN and CDR2 FVKESK. V was cut by 5 bases and J by 2 bases, with 10 bases left in between. The CDR3 is CASSFQGTYEQYF. The CDR3 DNA follows: TGTGCCAGCAGCTTCCAGGGTACCTACGAGCAGTACTTC.

The CDR3 DNA sequence: TGTGCCAGTAGTATGGGGCGGGGGAGCTACAATGAGCAGTTCTTC. The encoded protein is CASSMGRGSYNEQFF. This rearrangement joins TRBV19 to TRBJ2-1; 7 bases align to TRBD2. This CDR3 spans 15 amino acids. Germline assignment: CDR1 LNHDA and CDR2 SQIVND (reference sequence). The V gene end was trimmed by 3 bases and the J gene end by 3 bases; junction bases not matched to a gene: 5.

The rearrangement joins TRBV6-5 to TRBJ2-7; no definite D call. Deletions cut 5 bases from V and 6 bases from J, with 5 bases between. The germline CDR1 and CDR2 sequences are MNHEY and SVGAGI. The length of the CDR3 is 10 residues. The CDR3 region is CASSHREQYF. DNA for the CDR3: TGTGCCAGCAGTCACCGCGAGCAGTACTTC.

The chain recombines TRBV18 with TRBJ2-2; TRBD1 aligns across 10 bases. V trimming: 5 bases; J trimming: 6 bases; junction bases outside the gene matches: 3. The CDR3 length is 14 residues. Germline CDR1 and CDR2: KGHSH and LQKENI. The CDR3 region has the DNA TGTGCCAGCTCATCGGACAGGGGGGCCGGGGAGCTGTTTTTT. It specifies CASSSDRGAGELFF.

The chain is built from TRBV28 and TRBJ2-1, with a weak D call TRBD1 (6 bases). Deletions cut 5 bases from V and 5 bases from J, with 13 bases between. CDR3 length: 14 residues. In germline, CDR1 is MDHEN, CDR2 SYDVKM. The CDR3 sequence: CASSVTGYHNEQFF. The CDR3 DNA reads as TGTGCCAGCAGTGTTACAGGGTACCACAATGAGCAGTTCTTC. Variable domain in full (rest from reference TRBV28 and TRBJ2-1): DVKVTQSSRYLVKRTGEKVFLECVQDMDHENMFWYRQDPGLGLRLIYFSYDVKMKEKGDIPEGYSVSREKKERFSLILESASTNQTSMYLCASSVTGYHNEQFFGPGTRLTVL.